The rows below give T cell receptor beta chains drawn from one sample of a study of cytomegalovirus exposure and HLA in healthy donors. Only in-frame clones appear in the TCRdb table, and some are missing; sequencing was by immunoSEQ multiplex PCR. The sample shows over 200,000 clones, 90% of them seen only once. Specimen: PBMCs. Source of these receptors: a woman aged 25 to 39 in good health and CMV-seronegative. Both conserved end residues are part of each CDR3. Fields, in order: V gene, CDR3 protein.

TRBV6-6 CASSLGPGANTGELFF
TRBV4-2 CASSTEPAGGLYNEQFF
TRBV30 CAWSVGQPDTEAFF
TRBV11-3 CASSSGTSGQETQYF
TRBV27 CASSPAGPYEQYF
TRBV19 CASSWQVVAEAFF
TRBV4-1 CASSPSLGQREVTYEQYF
TRBV27 CASSSTGNYEQYF
TRBV29-1 CSGAGPRETQYF
TRBV6-1 CASSERTSGDLAKNIQYF
TRBV6-5 CASSYSDGTWGYEQYF
TRBV5-1 CASSPMGLNTEAFF
TRBV27 CASKTTANYENTGELFF
TRBV7-9 CASSLVGTRANEKLFF
TRBV7-8 CASSLIEAGGSETQYF
TRBV7-9 CASSLGTAVFSNQPQHF
TRBV6-1 CASRTYSMYQETQYF
TRBV6-1 CASSEGSGQGSYEQYF
TRBV9 CASSVDSTSYEQYF
TRBV6-5 CASSYSRTGGWYEQYF
TRBV27 CASSLARDQPQHF
TRBV28 CASTPPAGLAVEQFF
TRBV30 CAWSHPNTEAFF